These 30 T cell receptor beta chains were all obtained from the same sample, sequenced in a study of blood T cells in healthy people across ages. Then a second PCR, running roughly 7 to 11 cycles, was carried out with a sample-barcoded 5' primer and a J-beta primer mix. Each CDR3 protein is one row after TCRdb ran MiXCR on the 5' RACE reads. The sample has about 1.6 million distinct CDR3 sequences, roughly 30% seen once; the top ten hold about 11%. Sequencing was done on a sample of blood. These receptor sequences come from a woman between 25 and 40 years old in good health.

The chain is built from TRBV5-1 and TRBJ2-5; TRBD2 matches 10 bases. The J call may be wrong; the DNA end is better matched by TRBJ2-7. The CDR3 extends over 15 amino acids. Germline CDR1 is SGHRS and CDR2 is YFSETQ. The CDR3 DNA reads TGCGCCAGCAGCTTGGCTAGCGGGAGTGTGTACGAGCAGTACTTC. Translated: CASSLASGSVYEQYF.

The CDR3 DNA follows: TGTGCCAGCACCGAAAGCGGCACCTCCTACAATGAGCAGTTCTTC. It specifies CASTESGTSYNEQFF. J is TRBJ2-1 and V is TRBV7-9; tentatively, D is TRBD2 (5 bases). Germline-derived CDR1 and CDR2 are SEHNR and FQNEAQ (reference sequence). CDR3 length: 15 residues. Trimming took 7 bases from V and 0 from J, leaving 13 bases between them.

Many counts were recorded for this clonotype. The junction does not match germline at one end; this may be a read error. The V and J genes are TRBV3-1 and TRBJ2-2, with no clear D. In germline, CDR1 is LGHDT, CDR2 YNNKEL (reference sequence). CDR3 length equals 11 residues. The CDR3 DNA reads TGCGCCAGCAGCCACACCGGGGAGCTGTTTTTT. It translates to CASSHTGELFF.

The V and J genes are TRBV12-3 or TRBV12-4 and TRBJ1-1, with a weak D call TRBD1 (6 bases). The CDR3 is 16 residues long. Trimming removed 6 bases at V and 4 bases at J, with 21 bases between. Here the CDR3 DNA reads TGTGCCAGCAGAGCCGGGTTGGGGGCGGAGGGCACTGAAGCTTTCTTT. Its translation is CASRAGLGAEGTEAFF.

The chain employs TRBV5-1 and TRBJ1-4; possibly TRBD1 for D (6 bases). CDR1 is SGHRS and CDR2 is YFSETQ in the germline V gene. Trimming pared 4 bases from V and 2 bases from J, leaving 12 bases between. The CDR3 spans 15 residues. The CDR3 region has the DNA TGCGCCAGCAGCATCGTAGGGGGGACTAATGAAAAACTGTTTTTT. Translated: CASSIVGGTNEKLFF.

This clonotype showed up just a few times. The V gene is TRBV9, the J gene TRBJ2-1, with D maybe TRBD2 (6 bases). The CDR3 is 16 residues long. Deletions cut 1 base from V and 6 bases from J, with 17 bases between. Germline lookup yields CDR1 SGDLS and CDR2 YYNGEE. The CDR3 loop reads CASSVLTSGLGNEQFF. The CDR3 DNA is TGTGCCAGCAGCGTACTGACTAGTGGGTTAGGCAATGAGCAGTTCTTC. The complete variable domain, with remaining parts taken from reference TRBV9 and TRBJ2-1, reads DSGVTQTPKHLITATGQRVTLRCSPRSGDLSVYWYQQSLDQGLQFLIQYYNGEERAKGNILERFSAQQFPDLHSELNLSSLELGDSALYFCASSVLTSGLGNEQFFGPGTRLTVL.

The DNA of the CDR3 is TGTGCCAGCAGCCTAACAGGGGGCGAGAGACAGTTCTTC. Its protein is CASSLTGGERQFF. The V gene is TRBV5-4, the J gene TRBJ2-1; 9 bases agree with TRBD1. From germline, CDR1 is SGHNT and CDR2 YYREEE (reference sequence). CDR3 size: 13 residues. V lost 4 bases, J lost 13 bases, and 9 bases stayed unmatched.

V is TRBV9 and J is TRBJ1-2; TRBD1 aligns across 12 bases. The CDR3 is made up of 16 amino acids. Germline CDR1 SGDLS, CDR2 YYNGEE. V lost 2 bases and J lost 8; bases outside the gene matches: 10. The CDR3, as DNA: TGTGCCAGCAGCGTCGGACACGGGACAGGGGGCAGCGGCTACACCTTC. It translates to CASSVGHGTGGSGYTF.

This clonotype has just a few counts. The CDR3 reads CSAIRTGGSYEQYF. In nucleotides, the CDR3 is TGCAGTGCCATTAGGACAGGGGGCTCCTACGAGCAGTACTTC. V is TRBV20-1 and J is TRBJ2-7; TRBD1 matches 10 bases. This CDR3 comprises 14 residues. Trimming took 6 bases from V and 0 from J; bases not matched to a gene: 5. Germline CDR1 is DFQATT and CDR2 is SNEGSKA (reference sequence).

This chain connects TRBV3-1 to TRBJ2-1; possibly TRBD2 for D (6 bases). CDR1 and CDR2 from the germline V gene are LGHDT and YNNKEL (reference sequence). The length of the CDR3 is 13 residues. V dropped 4 bases and J dropped 10 bases, with 14 bases sitting between them. The CDR3: CASSRGLPGEQFF. The DNA of the CDR3 is TGTGCCAGCAGCCGGGGACTCCCGGGGGAGCAGTTCTTC.

In its sample, this clonotype was seen many times. The chain uses TRBV7-9 and TRBJ1-2; D ambiguous. The CDR3 is made up of 12 amino acids. V dropped 4 bases and J dropped 4 bases, with 7 bases sitting between them. The germline gives CDR1 SEHNR, CDR2 FQNEAQ (reference sequence). In DNA form, the CDR3 reads TGTGCCAGCAGCTCGGACGCCTATGGCTACACCTTC. Amino acid sequence: CASSSDAYGYTF.

Concerning this clonotype: This may be a read error: a much more frequent sequence differs by one nucleotide. The rearrangement uses TRBV29-1 and TRBJ2-6; the D gene is possibly TRBD1 (6 bases). CDR1 is SQVTM and CDR2 is ANQGSEA in the germline V gene. The CDR3 has 17 residues. CDR3 sequence: CSVRERTVSSGANVRTF. The CDR3, as DNA: TGCAGCGTTCGCGAAAGGACAGTAAGCTCTGGGGCCAACGTCCGGACTTTC.

The rearrangement links TRBV20-1 to TRBJ1-1; 9 bases align to TRBD1. The germline V gene has CDR1 DFQATT and CDR2 SNEGSKA (reference sequence). The V gene end was trimmed by 2 bases and the J gene end by 6 bases; junction bases not matched to a gene: 4. The CDR3 has 13 residues. In DNA form, the CDR3 reads TGCAGTGCTAGATTAACAGGGGGCCCTGAAGCTTTCTTT. Its protein product is CSARLTGGPEAFF.

This clonotype was detected only a few times. The V gene is TRBV4-1, the J gene TRBJ2-1; D is uncertain. Germline CDR1 and CDR2: MGHRA and YSYEKL. The CDR3 covers 15 residues. V was clipped by 0 bases and J by 7 bases, with 13 bases between them. DNA of the CDR3: TGCGCCAGCAGCCAAGATCTTTTGTTAGAGAATGAGCAGTTCTTC. Protein: CASSQDLLLENEQFF.

This clonotype was counted a few times. This chain joins TRBV5-1 and TRBJ1-1, with TRBD1 identical over 7 bases. The germline gives CDR1 SGHRS, CDR2 YFSETQ. The V gene end was trimmed by 3 bases and the J gene end by 1 base; junction bases not matched to a gene: 3. The CDR3 consists of 14 residues. The CDR3 nucleotides are TGCGCCAGCAGCTGGCAGGGGGAGAACACTGAAGCTTTCTTT. Protein product: CASSWQGENTEAFF.

This rearrangement joins TRBV28 to TRBJ1-1; D remains ambiguous. V lost 6 bases and J 0 bases, leaving 14 bases between the germline ends. The germline V gene encodes CDR1 MDHEN and CDR2 SYDVKM. The CDR3 is 15 residues long. The CDR3 nucleotides read TGTGCCAGCAGAGTGGTGGGCTCCATGAACACTGAAGCTTTCTTT. Encoded protein: CASRVVGSMNTEAFF.

The rearrangement uses TRBV9 and TRBJ1-5; D is undetermined. The germline V and J ends were trimmed by 0 bases and 0 bases, with 7 bases remaining between them. CDR3 length equals 15 residues. Germline V lookup: CDR1 SGDLS, CDR2 YYNGEE. The CDR3 sequence is CASSVGGDSNQPQHF. CDR3 sequence (DNA): TGTGCCAGCAGCGTAGGTGGAGATAGCAATCAGCCCCAGCATTTT.

This chain links TRBV27 with TRBJ1-2; D is unclear. Germline values: CDR1 MNHEY, CDR2 SMNVEV (reference sequence). V lost 2 bases to trimming and J lost 2 bases, with 6 bases between them. This CDR3 comprises 13 residues. The CDR3 spells CASSLKENYGYTF. As DNA, the CDR3 is TGTGCCAGCAGTTTAAAGGAGAACTATGGCTACACCTTC.

V gene TRBV27 combines with J gene TRBJ1-1; TRBD1 is a possible D gene (5 bases). The CDR3 totals 14 residues. Deletions cut 1 base from V and 1 base from J, with 7 bases between. Germline V lookup: CDR1 MNHEY, CDR2 SMNVEV (reference sequence). As DNA, the CDR3 is TGTGCCAGCAGTTTATTTACAGGGAACACTGAAGCTTTCTTT. Translating gives CASSLFTGNTEAFF.

This clonotype has more than one count but fewer than ten. The gene calls are TRBV7-8 and TRBJ2-2; 15 positions match TRBD2. The V and J ends lost 0 bases and 3 bases, in that order; junction bases with no gene match: 11. Germline V gives CDR1 SGHVS, CDR2 FQNEAQ. This CDR3 is 21 amino acids long. The CDR3 sequence is CASSLAMVGGLAGGHTGELFF. The CDR3 nucleotides are TGTGCCAGCAGCTTAGCGATGGTCGGGGGACTAGCGGGAGGACACACCGGGGAGCTGTTTTTT.

The table lists this clonotype with a few counts. V usage is TRBV7-3 and J usage is TRBJ1-1; the D gene is possibly TRBD1 (5 bases). CDR1 and CDR2 (germline): SGHTA, FQGTGA. V was cut by 5 bases and J by 7 bases, with 20 bases left in between. The CDR3 spans 15 residues. Written as DNA, the CDR3 is TGTGCCAGCAGCCCTAGGGGTGGACCATCCGATGAAGCTTTCTTT. Amino acids: CASSPRGGPSDEAFF.

The V gene is TRBV7-2, the J gene TRBJ1-1; TRBD1 agrees at 8 bases. V shed 4 bases, J shed 1 base, and the junction held 8 bases outside the gene matches. Germline V gene sequence: CDR1 SGHTA, CDR2 FQGNSA. This CDR3 has 16 amino acids. DNA of the CDR3: TGTGCCAGCAGCTCGGACAGGGATTCCTGGAACACTGAAGCTTTCTTT. Amino acids: CASSSDRDSWNTEAFF.

The table lists this clonotype with a few counts. The chain carries TRBV28 and TRBJ1-2; TRBD1 matches at 11 bases. Germline trimming cut 4 bases from V and 9 bases from J; bases unmatched to any gene: 4. CDR1 MDHEN and CDR2 SYDVKM come from the germline V gene. The CDR3 runs to 13 residues. The CDR3 loop is CASSSDRGPSYTF. Here the CDR3 DNA reads TGTGCCAGCAGTTCGGACAGGGGGCCAAGCTACACCTTC.

The V gene is TRBV5-1, the J gene TRBJ2-1, with 9 bases fitting TRBD2. The CDR3 spans 14 residues. V shed 4 bases, J shed 8 bases, and the junction held 7 bases outside the gene matches. Germline-derived CDR1 and CDR2 are SGHRS and YFSETQ. The CDR3 is CASSGGRAGDEQFF. In DNA form, the CDR3 reads TGCGCCAGCAGCGGCGGGAGGGCCGGAGATGAGCAGTTCTTC.

In its sample, this clonotype was seen a few times. This chain joins TRBV20-1 and TRBJ2-5; 8 bases align to TRBD1. V lost 6 bases, J lost 2 bases, and 8 bases stayed unmatched. This CDR3 region has 14 residues. The germline V gene encodes CDR1 DFQATT and CDR2 SNEGSKA (reference sequence). CDR3 amino acids: CSAQDRVLQETQYF. The DNA for the CDR3 is TGCAGTGCCCAGGACAGGGTTCTTCAAGAGACCCAGTACTTC.

The chain recombines TRBV20-1 with TRBJ1-2, with D possibly being TRBD1 (5 bases). In germline, CDR1 is DFQATT, CDR2 SNEGSKA (reference sequence). The V and J ends lost 6 bases and 6 bases respectively, with 14 bases between them. This CDR3 is 12 amino acids long. CDR3 coding DNA: TGCAGTGCAGAAGGGTTGGGGCATGGCTACACCTTC. Translating it yields CSAEGLGHGYTF.

This clonotype came up a few times. This chain links TRBV6-1 with TRBJ2-1; 8 bases align to TRBD1. This CDR3 contains 15 residues. Trimming cost V 4 bases and J 3 bases; bases outside gene matches: 5. The germline CDR1 and CDR2 sequences are MNHNS and SASEGT. This CDR3 reads CASSGQGAVYNEQFF. DNA for the CDR3: TGTGCCAGCAGTGGGCAGGGGGCTGTCTACAATGAGCAGTTCTTC.

Only a few counts were recorded for this clonotype. This chain links TRBV6-1 with TRBJ2-5, with 7 positions matching TRBD1. V shed 8 bases and J 4 bases; nucleotides not matched to a gene: 4. CDR1 MNHNS and CDR2 SASEGT come from the germline V gene. The CDR3 runs to 12 residues. The CDR3 DNA is TGTGCCAGCGGACAGGCGGCAGAGACCCAGTACTTC. Its protein is CASGQAAETQYF.

The rearrangement links TRBV10-1 to TRBJ2-3; 11 bases align to TRBD2. Germline V CDR1 and CDR2: WNHNN, SYGVQD (reference sequence). CDR3 length: 13 amino acids. The CDR3 nucleotides are TGCGCTACTAGCGGGAGTTCTGCAGATACGCAGTATTTT. Translated: CATSGSSADTQYF.

This clonotype was observed a few times. The CDR3 loop is CASSLKRGQPQHF. The DNA for the CDR3 is TGCGCCAGCAGCCTCAAACGGGGTCAGCCCCAGCATTTT. V is TRBV10-2 and J is TRBJ1-5; D call uncertain. Trimming pared 6 bases from V and 6 bases from J, leaving 12 bases between. Germline V gene lookup returns CDR1 WSHSY and CDR2 SAAADI. The CDR3 sequence is 13 residues long.